Listed below are T cell receptor beta chains from one sample, sequenced in a study of T cell changes during pregnancy in multiple sclerosis. TCRdb's copy holds only in-frame clones and misses some; the assay was immunoSEQ multiplex PCR. The table records about 64,000 clones, over 95% of them present only once. The material sequenced was CD8+ T cells from peripheral blood mononuclear cells, taken after pregnancy. The source is a female donor with multiple sclerosis, enrolled in a pregnancy study. Both conserved end residues are trimmed from each CDR3. The D gene is left open where the match is weak.

d_call: -; v_call: TRBV7-9; j_call: TRBJ2-3; cdr3_aa: ASSRVTDTQY
d_call: TRBD1; v_call: TRBV4-2; j_call: TRBJ2-7; cdr3_aa: ASSHPEGQGANEQY
d_call: TRBD1; v_call: TRBV7-6; j_call: TRBJ2-7; cdr3_aa: ASSYGTGGYEQY
d_call: TRBD2; v_call: TRBV19; j_call: TRBJ2-1; cdr3_aa: ASGASGYNEQF
d_call: TRBD2; v_call: TRBV7-9; j_call: TRBJ2-1; cdr3_aa: ASSSGLAGTSYNEQF
d_call: TRBD2; v_call: TRBV2; j_call: TRBJ2-1; cdr3_aa: ASSPGLAASYNEQF
d_call: -; v_call: TRBV19; j_call: TRBJ2-3; cdr3_aa: ASSPGQTSPQY
d_call: TRBD1; v_call: TRBV7-8; j_call: TRBJ2-3; cdr3_aa: ASSLAGTGSTDTQY
d_call: -; v_call: TRBV27; j_call: TRBJ2-3; cdr3_aa: ASSPSTDTQY
d_call: -; v_call: TRBV27; j_call: TRBJ2-7; cdr3_aa: ASRAGSFAYEQY
d_call: -; v_call: TRBV4-3; j_call: TRBJ1-1; cdr3_aa: ASSQDREGEAF
d_call: -; v_call: TRBV21-1; j_call: TRBJ2-7; cdr3_aa: ASIETSGDYEQY
d_call: TRBD1; v_call: TRBV7-9; j_call: TRBJ2-7; cdr3_aa: ASRGDRDEQY
d_call: TRBD2; v_call: TRBV27; j_call: TRBJ2-1; cdr3_aa: ASSLPGLQVQF
d_call: TRBD2; v_call: TRBV4-3; j_call: TRBJ2-7; cdr3_aa: ASSQDLGAGDYEQY
d_call: TRBD2; v_call: TRBV27; j_call: TRBJ2-1; cdr3_aa: ASRGLAGDPEQF
d_call: TRBD1; v_call: TRBV2; j_call: TRBJ1-5; cdr3_aa: ASSEGQGVGVRQPQH
d_call: -; v_call: TRBV11-3; j_call: TRBJ2-2; cdr3_aa: ASSLESGGLANTGELF
d_call: TRBD2; v_call: TRBV9; j_call: TRBJ2-5; cdr3_aa: ASSALAGGPSRSETQY
d_call: TRBD1; v_call: TRBV29-1; j_call: TRBJ1-2; cdr3_aa: SVETGTGARGYT
d_call: TRBD1; v_call: TRBV27; j_call: TRBJ2-6; cdr3_aa: ASSLFSGGAPGANVLT
d_call: -; v_call: TRBV2; j_call: TRBJ2-5; cdr3_aa: ASSEWRQEKETQY
d_call: -; v_call: TRBV7-9; j_call: TRBJ2-1; cdr3_aa: ASSLAQGNYNEQF
d_call: -; v_call: TRBV28; j_call: TRBJ2-5; cdr3_aa: ASSITIDREEETQY
d_call: -; v_call: TRBV4-1; j_call: TRBJ2-7; cdr3_aa: ASSLTPAEAYEQY
d_call: TRBD2; v_call: TRBV13; j_call: TRBJ2-3; cdr3_aa: ASSLSMVLLREGRFTDTQY
d_call: TRBD1; v_call: TRBV7-9; j_call: TRBJ2-7; cdr3_aa: ASSSRQGNYEQY
d_call: -; v_call: TRBV27; j_call: TRBJ2-5; cdr3_aa: ASSLGGPRETQY
d_call: TRBD1; v_call: TRBV4-1; j_call: TRBJ2-7; cdr3_aa: ASSREQGAAGEQY
d_call: -; v_call: TRBV19; j_call: TRBJ2-7; cdr3_aa: ASSIREGRYEQY
d_call: TRBD1; v_call: TRBV2; j_call: TRBJ2-4; cdr3_aa: ASSGFRDRSLLAKNIQY
d_call: TRBD2; v_call: TRBV9; j_call: TRBJ2-5; cdr3_aa: ASSVETSGGETQY
d_call: TRBD1; v_call: TRBV6-5; j_call: TRBJ1-2; cdr3_aa: ASSYPTRGREGYT
d_call: -; v_call: TRBV27; j_call: TRBJ2-7; cdr3_aa: ASSSSSYEQY
d_call: TRBD1; v_call: TRBV7-9; j_call: TRBJ1-1; cdr3_aa: ASSRTGGTEAF
d_call: -; v_call: TRBV7-8; j_call: TRBJ2-1; cdr3_aa: ASSLRLKSSYNEQF
d_call: -; v_call: TRBV27; j_call: TRBJ1-4; cdr3_aa: ASSSGHRGEKLF
d_call: TRBD2; v_call: TRBV28; j_call: TRBJ2-1; cdr3_aa: ASMGLDFGYNEQF
d_call: TRBD2; v_call: TRBV10-3; j_call: TRBJ2-7; cdr3_aa: AISDTSVTYEQY
d_call: -; v_call: TRBV14; j_call: TRBJ1-2; cdr3_aa: ASSPRGGASNYGYT
d_call: TRBD1; v_call: TRBV2; j_call: TRBJ1-2; cdr3_aa: ASPGGANYGYT
d_call: -; v_call: TRBV29-1; j_call: TRBJ2-3; cdr3_aa: SVVPSDFRDTQY
d_call: -; v_call: TRBV13; j_call: TRBJ1-1; cdr3_aa: ASSLGQGLTEAF
d_call: -; v_call: TRBV2; j_call: TRBJ1-2; cdr3_aa: ASSEPGVGYGYT
d_call: TRBD2; v_call: TRBV7-9; j_call: TRBJ2-3; cdr3_aa: ASSSIRLAASTDTQY
d_call: -; v_call: TRBV19; j_call: TRBJ1-3; cdr3_aa: ASGRPRGTGNTIY
d_call: TRBD2; v_call: TRBV11-2; j_call: TRBJ2-2; cdr3_aa: ASSSPGQREGHGELF
d_call: -; v_call: TRBV28; j_call: TRBJ2-4; cdr3_aa: ASSGRDSAKNIQY
d_call: -; v_call: TRBV28; j_call: TRBJ1-5; cdr3_aa: ASSFYQGSNQPQH
d_call: TRBD1; v_call: TRBV13; j_call: TRBJ1-2; cdr3_aa: ASSLGQGAGGYT
d_call: TRBD2; v_call: TRBV19; j_call: TRBJ2-7; cdr3_aa: ASSIAGGPYEQY